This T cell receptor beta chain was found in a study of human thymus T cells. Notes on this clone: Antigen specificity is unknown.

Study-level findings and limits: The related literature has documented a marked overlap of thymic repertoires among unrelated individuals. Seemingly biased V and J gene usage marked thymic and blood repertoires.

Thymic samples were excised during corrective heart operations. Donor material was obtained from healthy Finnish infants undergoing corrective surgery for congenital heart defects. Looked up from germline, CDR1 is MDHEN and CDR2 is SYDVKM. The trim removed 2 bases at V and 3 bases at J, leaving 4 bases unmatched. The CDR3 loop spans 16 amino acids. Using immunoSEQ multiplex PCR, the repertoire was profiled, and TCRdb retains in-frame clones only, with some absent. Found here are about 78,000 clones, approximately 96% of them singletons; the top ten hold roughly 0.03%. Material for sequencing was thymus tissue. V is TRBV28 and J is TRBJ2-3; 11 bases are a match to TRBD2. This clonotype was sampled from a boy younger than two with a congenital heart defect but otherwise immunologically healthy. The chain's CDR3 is CASSLSSGRETDTQYF. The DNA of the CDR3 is TGTGCCAGCAGTTTAAGTAGCGGGAGGGAGACAGATACGCAGTATTTT. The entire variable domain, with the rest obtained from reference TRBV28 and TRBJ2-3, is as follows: DVKVTQSSRYLVKRTGEKVFLECVQDMDHENMFWYRQDPGLGLRLIYFSYDVKMKEKGDIPEGYSVSREKKERFSLILESASTNQTSMYLCASSLSSGRETDTQYFGPGTRLTVL.